This TCR beta chain was obtained from a study of monozygotic twins with inflammatory bowel disease. Germline V CDR1 and CDR2: SGHNT, YYREEE (reference sequence). The CDR3 has 17 residues. Findings and limits, study-wide: For IBD patients, clonotypes shared with others were fewer than for healthy twins, especially with disease activity.

To note about this clonotype: Its antigen is as yet unknown.

TCRdb reanalyzed the 5' RACE reads and collapses them to one entry per CDR3 protein, without DNA. The sample data list around 450,000 distinct CDR3 sequences. The sample comprised blood. This clonotype was obtained from a human donor with ulcerative colitis or Crohn's disease, or a healthy co-twin of an affected twin (not recorded which). This chain uses TRBV5-4 with TRBJ2-6; TCRdb returns TRBD1, unconfirmable since there is no DNA. CDR3 loop: CASSFPGQPSGANVLTF.